The sequence of this TCR beta chain was determined in a study of shared T cell receptors in the human thymus. Germline V gene data show CDR1 as MNHEY and CDR2 as SVGAGI. This CDR3 region has 15 residues. The ends lost 8 bases at V and 5 bases at J; junction bases unmatched: 14. Libraries were prepared by immunoSEQ multiplex PCR; TCRdb keeps only in-frame clonotypes and omits some of them. The sample records 720,000 or so clones, 75% to 90% being singletons. The same sample was also used in a study of human thymus T cells. From that report: Thymus tissue for the work was resected from patients undergoing corrective heart surgery.

The J gene is TRBJ2-5, the V gene TRBV6-5; TRBD2 matches at 7 bases. The source of this sequence is a girl under three years old with a congenital heart defect. Sequencing used thymocytes. CDR3 residues: CASVPGQGGRETQYF. The DNA of the CDR3 is TGTGCCAGCGTCCCCGGCCAGGGAGGGCGGGAGACCCAGTACTTC.